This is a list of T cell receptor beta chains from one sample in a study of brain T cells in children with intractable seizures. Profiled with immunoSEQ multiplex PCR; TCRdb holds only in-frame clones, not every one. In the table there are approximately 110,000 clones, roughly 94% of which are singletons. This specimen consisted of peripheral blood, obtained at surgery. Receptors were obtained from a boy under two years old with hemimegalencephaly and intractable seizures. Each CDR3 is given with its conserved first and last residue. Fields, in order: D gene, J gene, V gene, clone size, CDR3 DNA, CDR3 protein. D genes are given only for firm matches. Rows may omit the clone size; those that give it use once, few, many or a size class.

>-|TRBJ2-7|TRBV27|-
TGTGCCAGCAGGATCAATTTACTAGCCCCCTTCGAGCAGTACTTC
CASRINLLAPFEQYF
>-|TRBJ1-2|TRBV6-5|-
TGTGCCAGCAGTTCCCCGGGGCACAACTATGGCTACACCTTC
CASSSPGHNYGYTF
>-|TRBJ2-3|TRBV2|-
TGTGCCAGCAGTGGATTAGCGTTTGCTAGCACAGATACGCAGTATTTT
CASSGLAFASTDTQYF
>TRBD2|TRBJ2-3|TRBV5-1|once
TGCGCCAGCAGCTTAGCGGGAGTGGCGGATACGCAGTATTTT
CASSLAGVADTQYF
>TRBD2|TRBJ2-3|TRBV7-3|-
TGTGCCAGCAGCCCGGGACTAGCGGGAGAGGCAGATACGCAGTATTTT
CASSPGLAGEADTQYF
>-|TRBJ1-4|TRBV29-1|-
TGCAGCGTTGGAATGGGGACTAATGAAAAACTGTTTTTT
CSVGMGTNEKLFF
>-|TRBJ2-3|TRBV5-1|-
TGCGCCAGCAGCTTGGCCGCAGGCACAGATACGCAGTATTTT
CASSLAAGTDTQYF
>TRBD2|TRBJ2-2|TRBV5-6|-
TGTGCCAGCAGCCAATCGACTAGCGGGGTGAGGGGGGAGCTGTTTTTT
CASSQSTSGVRGELFF
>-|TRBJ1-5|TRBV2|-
TGTGCCAGCAGTGAAGCGATGAATCAGCCCCAGCATTTT
CASSEAMNQPQHF
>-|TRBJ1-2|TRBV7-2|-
TGTGCCAGCAGCTTAAGGCGAGGCAGGGGAAACTATGGCTACACCTTC
CASSLRRGRGNYGYTF
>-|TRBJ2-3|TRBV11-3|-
TGTGCCAGCAGCCTTGGGCGGGGAAGGGTAGATACGCAGTATTTT
CASSLGRGRVDTQYF
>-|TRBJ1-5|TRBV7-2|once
TGTGCCAGCAGCTTAGGCAGGGTGGGTCAGCCCCAGCATTTT
CASSLGRVGQPQHF
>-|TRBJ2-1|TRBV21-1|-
TGTGCCAGCAGCAAAGACCGGTACAATGAGCAGTTCTTC
CASSKDRYNEQFF